These 9 T cell receptor beta chains originate from one sample sequenced in a study of CD8+CD57+ T cells in acquired aplastic anemia. The template for TCR beta VDJ and CDR3 sequence profiling was genomic DNA. In TCRdb, the reads were re-called with MiXCR into one record per CDR3 protein. This table has about half a million distinct CDR3 sequences, more than 25% appearing once. Sequencing was done on patients that had shown CD8+CD57+ cell expansion by flow cytometry. The sample was sorted CD4+, CD8+, or CD8+CD57+ T cells (not recorded which) from PBMCs. All receptors derive from a human donor with aplastic anemia.

This clonotype was detected only a few times. The chain couples TRBV19 to TRBJ1-5, with 9 bases identical to TRBD1. Looked up from germline, CDR1 is LNHDA and CDR2 is SQIVND (reference sequence). The V and J ends lost 6 bases and 3 bases, in that order; junction bases with no gene match: 12. This CDR3 has 17 residues. CDR3 sequence (DNA): TGTGCCAGTAGCAAGAGTCCGACAGGGGGGATCAATCAGCCCCAGCATTTT. Amino acid sequence: CASSKSPTGGINQPQHF. The full variable domain, with the rest looked up from reference TRBV19 and TRBJ1-5, is DGGITQSPKYLFRKEGQNVTLSCEQNLNHDAMYWYRQDPGQGLRLIYYSQIVNDFQKGDIAEGYSVSREKKESFPLTVTSAQKNPTAFYLCASSKSPTGGINQPQHFGDGTRLSIL.

This clonotype has just a few counts. This chain uses TRBV9 with TRBJ2-1, with TRBD1 identical over 9 bases. After removal of 6 bases from V and 7 bases from J, the junction contained 8 bases not matched to a gene. The CDR3 has 14 amino acids. Germline V gene lookup returns CDR1 SGDLS and CDR2 YYNGEE. As DNA, the CDR3 is TGTGCCAGCACCAGGACAGGGACAGGGAATGAGCAGTTCTTC. Amino acid sequence: CASTRTGTGNEQFF.

The gene calls are TRBV4-1 and TRBJ2-5; D possibly corresponds to TRBD2 (5 bases). The CDR3 is 14 residues long. Germline V lookup: CDR1 MGHRA, CDR2 YSYEKL. Deletions cut 7 bases from V and 4 bases from J, with 16 bases between. CDR3 loop: CASTPRGSLETQYF. The CDR3 nucleotides are TGCGCCAGCACCCCTAGAGGGTCCCTAGAGACCCAGTACTTC.

This rearrangement joins TRBV15 to TRBJ1-2; possible D gene TRBD1, 5 bases. The CDR3 consists of 17 residues. The germline gives CDR1 LNHNV, CDR2 YYDKDF (reference sequence). With 3 bases removed from V and 5 bases from J, the gap between germline ends came to 22 bases. The CDR3 loop reads CATSSPSGRDGPYGYTF. The CDR3 DNA is TGTGCCACCAGCAGCCCAAGCGGGCGGGACGGCCCTTATGGCTACACCTTC. The entire variable domain, with the rest obtained from reference TRBV15 and TRBJ1-2, is as follows: DAMVIQNPRYQVTQFGKPVTLSCSQTLNHNVMYWYQQKSSQAPKLLFHYYDKDFNNEADTPDNFQSRRPNTSFCFLDIRSPGLGDTAMYLCATSSPSGRDGPYGYTFGSGTRLTVV.

The rearrangement links TRBV6-1 to TRBJ2-7; maybe TRBD2 (6 bases). Trimming removed 2 bases at V and 1 base at J, with 12 bases between. The CDR3 contains 15 residues. Germline V lookup: CDR1 MNHNS, CDR2 SASEGT. CDR3 residues: CASSETIGGSYEQYF. As DNA, the CDR3 is TGTGCCAGCAGTGAAACGATTGGGGGGTCCTACGAGCAGTACTTC.

Only a few counts were recorded for this clonotype. This chain joins TRBV12-3 or TRBV12-4 and TRBJ2-2; 9 nucleotides match TRBD1. The CDR3 covers 18 residues. Germline trimming cut 2 bases from V and 2 bases from J; bases unmatched to any gene: 9. Here the CDR3 reads CASSLWRGTGFNTGELFF. In DNA, the CDR3 is TGTGCCAGCAGTTTATGGCGGGGGACAGGGTTCAACACCGGGGAGCTGTTTTTT.

This clonotype occurred many times. The chain joins TRBV25-1 to TRBJ1-4; D gene unclear. Germline CDR1 is MGHDK and CDR2 is SYGVNS. Trimming removed 2 bases at V and 6 bases at J, with 19 bases between. The CDR3 has 17 residues. The CDR3 protein is CASSERILAGGDEKLFF. The CDR3 DNA reads TGTGCCAGCAGTGAACGTATCCTAGCAGGAGGAGATGAAAAACTGTTTTTT.

This clonotype appeared many times. The chain carries TRBV11-2 and TRBJ2-3; D uncertain. Germline V gene sequence: CDR1 SGHAT, CDR2 FQNNGV. CDR3 length: 15 residues. The V and J ends lost 4 bases and 1 base respectively, with 12 bases between them. For the CDR3, the DNA is TGTGCCAGCAGCTCCCCCCACCTTGGCACAGATACGCAGTATTTT. It specifies CASSSPHLGTDTQYF.

Points on this clonotype: One base away lies a much larger clone, so this may be a sequencing read error. The CDR3 is CASSLNRVYNEQFF. Here the CDR3 DNA reads TGTGCCAGCAGCTTAAACAGGGTATACAATGAGCAGTTCTTC. V gene TRBV7-3 combines with J gene TRBJ2-1; tentative D call: TRBD1 (6 bases). Trimming took 1 base from V and 4 from J, leaving 8 bases between them. Germline V CDR1 and CDR2: SGHTA, FQGTGA. The CDR3 sequence is 14 residues long. The full variable domain, in which reference TRBV7-3 and TRBJ2-1 provide the parts outside the CDR3, is GAGVSQTPSNKVTEKGKYVELRCDPISGHTALYWYRQSLGQGPEFLIYFQGTGAADDSGLPNDRFFAVRPEGSVSTLKIQRTERGDSAVYLCASSLNRVYNEQFFGPGTRLTVL.